Each of the 11 T cell receptor beta chains below was sequenced from the same sample in a study of blood T cell repertoires in COVID-19. Profiled with immunoSEQ multiplex PCR; TCRdb holds only in-frame clones, not every one. The sample contains 100,000 to 150,000 clones, around 88% of which appear only once. The material sequenced was peripheral blood. The receptors were sampled from a man aged 55 to 69 with COVID-19, enrolled during active disease.

V is TRBV11-2 and J is TRBJ2-3, with D hard to call. The CDR3 is made up of 11 amino acids. Trimming took off 3 bases at V and 8 bases at J, with 6 bases between the two ends. Germline CDR1 is SGHAT and CDR2 is FQNNGV. The CDR3 here is CASSLSFTQYF. The CDR3 bases are TGTGCCAGCAGCTTGTCGTTTACGCAGTATTTT.

This clone was observed a handful of times. The chain is built from TRBV11-2 and TRBJ2-5, with a weak D call TRBD2 (6 bases). The CDR3 loop spans 12 amino acids. Germline V lookup: CDR1 SGHAT, CDR2 FQNNGV. V gave up 8 bases and J gave up 4 bases, with 11 bases separating them. CDR3 in amino acids: CASGGRRETQYF. The DNA for the CDR3 is TGTGCCAGCGGTGGGAGGCGAGAGACCCAGTACTTC.

The genes are TRBV24-1 and TRBJ1-5; D perhaps matches TRBD1 (5 bases). The CDR3 totals 15 residues. The V end was cut by 3 bases, the J end by 0 bases, with 8 bases between. Germline assignment: CDR1 KGHDR and CDR2 SFDVKD. CDR3 amino acids: CATSDRGTSNQPQHF. The CDR3 DNA sequence: TGTGCCACCAGTGATCGGGGGACTAGCAATCAGCCCCAGCATTTT.

The chain combines TRBV5-5 with TRBJ2-2; TRBD1 matches 7 bases. The CDR3 consists of 15 residues. Unmatched junction bases numbered 1, after V lost 1 base and J lost 1 base. CDR1 and CDR2 from the germline V gene are SGHKS and YYEKEE (reference sequence). The CDR3 DNA follows: TGTGCCAGCAGCTTGCGACAGGGGAACACCGGGGAGCTGTTTTTT. It is translated as CASSLRQGNTGELFF.

The chain carries TRBV19 and TRBJ1-1; D not resolved. The CDR3 sequence is 12 residues long. Trimming took off 3 bases at V and 7 bases at J, with 9 bases between the two ends. Per germline, CDR1 LNHDA and CDR2 SQIVND (reference sequence). The CDR3 region is CASSIGRVEAFF. CDR3 DNA sequence: TGTGCCAGTAGTATCGGTCGAGTTGAAGCTTTCTTT.

The chain combines TRBV6-5 with TRBJ2-1, with D possibly TRBD1 on 5 matching bases. Germline V gene data show CDR1 as MNHEY and CDR2 as SVGAGI. Trimming pared 7 bases from V and 4 bases from J, leaving 14 bases between. CDR3 length: 14 amino acids. CDR3 DNA: TGTGCCAGCACCCAGGGAAAGCGATACAATGAGCAGTTCTTC. Encoded protein: CASTQGKRYNEQFF.

This rearrangement joins TRBV24-1 to TRBJ1-5; 7 bases match TRBD1. Germline CDR1 and CDR2: KGHDR and SFDVKD. The CDR3 is 14 amino acids. The ends lost 4 bases at V and 7 bases at J; junction bases unmatched: 6. The CDR3: CATSETGVGQPQHF. The DNA for the CDR3 is TGTGCCACCAGTGAAACAGGGGTGGGGCAGCCCCAGCATTTT.

The V and J genes are TRBV7-2 and TRBJ2-7; perhaps TRBD2 as D (6 bases). V was cut by 5 bases and J by 2 bases, with 13 bases left in between. The germline CDR1 and CDR2 sequences are SGHTA and FQGNSA. The CDR3 loop spans 14 amino acids. The CDR3 region is CASSPLAMAYEQYF. The CDR3 DNA reads TGTGCCAGCAGCCCCCTAGCGATGGCCTACGAGCAGTACTTC.

The chain is built from TRBV3-1 (or the pseudogene TRBV3-2) and TRBJ2-2; D remains ambiguous. CDR1 LGHDT and CDR2 YNNKEL come from the germline V gene (reference sequence). There are 14 residues in the CDR3. V was cut by 4 bases and J by 5 bases, with 11 bases left in between. CDR3: CASSRDSRTGELFF. The CDR3 DNA follows: TGTGCCAGCAGCCGAGATTCGCGGACCGGGGAGCTGTTTTTT.

The V gene is TRBV9, the J gene TRBJ2-5, with 10 bases matching TRBD2. Germline CDR1 SGDLS, CDR2 YYNGEE. The CDR3 is 17 residues long. V was pared by 0 bases and J by 5 bases, with 10 bases of the junction left unmatched. In DNA form, the CDR3 reads TGTGCCAGCAGCGTAGACGAAGCGGGGGGGCTGCGGGAGACCCAGTACTTC. Its translation: CASSVDEAGGLRETQYF.

The V gene is TRBV9, the J gene TRBJ2-3, with D perhaps TRBD2 (7 bases). The germline V gene has CDR1 SGDLS and CDR2 YYNGEE. CDR3 length: 16 amino acids. The V gene lost 0 bases and the J gene lost 1 base, with 12 bases spanning the gap. The CDR3 sequence: CASSVESGGRTDTQYF. The CDR3 nucleotides are TGTGCCAGCAGCGTAGAATCGGGGGGCCGCACAGATACGCAGTATTTT.